One T cell receptor (beta chain) is described in this entry. Its cognate antigen is unknown. Data came from immunoSEQ multiplex PCR; TCRdb stores just in-frame clones and leaves some out. The profile shows almost 100,000 clones, just under 95% of them singletons. The sample comes from a study of PD-1 blockade in classical Hodgkin lymphoma. Regarding the study as a whole: CD4+ TCR diversity, unlike CD8+, rose significantly by C4D1. The study found complete responders had baseline diversity similar to newly diagnosed patients. When set against healthy donors, newly diagnosed patients were reported to show lower baseline TCR diversity.

The CDR3 totals 16 residues. With 6 bases clipped from V and 4 bases from J, the junction kept 10 bases outside the gene matches. Germline CDR1 is MDHEN and CDR2 is SYDVKM. Each of the patients experienced relapse following autologous stem cell transplantation, and their brentuximab vedotin exposure differed. This specimen consisted of peripheral blood mononuclear cells (PBMCs), obtained at baseline. The receptor was isolated from a human donor with classical Hodgkin lymphoma. The chain links TRBV28 to TRBJ1-1; TRBD1 matches 11 bases. The CDR3, as DNA: TGTGCCAGCAGGGCCCACGGACAGGGGGCGCTCACTGAAGCTTTCTTT. Its protein product is CASRAHGQGALTEAFF.